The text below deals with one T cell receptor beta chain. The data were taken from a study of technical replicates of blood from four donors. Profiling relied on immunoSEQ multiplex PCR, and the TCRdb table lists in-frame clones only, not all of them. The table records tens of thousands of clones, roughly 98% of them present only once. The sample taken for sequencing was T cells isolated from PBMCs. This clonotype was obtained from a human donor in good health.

The CDR3 loop is CASSEPGRSYEQYF. In DNA form, the CDR3 reads TGTGCCAGCAGTGAGCCAGGGAGGTCCTACGAGCAGTACTTC. The chain joins TRBV28 to TRBJ2-7; tentatively, D is TRBD2 (6 bases). This CDR3 spans 14 amino acids. V was cut by 5 bases and J by 1 base, with 12 bases left in between. Germline V CDR1 and CDR2: MDHEN, SYDVKM.